This TCR beta chain was sequenced for a study of blood T cell repertoires in COVID-19. About the research overall: From T cells, B-cell-depleted T cells, or PBMCs came the material, which was cDNA or gDNA.

Sequencing was performed with immunoSEQ multiplex PCR; in TCRdb, only in-frame clones are kept and a portion is missing. Among 150,000 to 170,000 clones listed, nearly 80% were seen once. V was pared by 2 bases and J by 6 bases, with 13 bases between. The CDR3 runs to 14 residues. Germline loops: CDR1 SGHTA, CDR2 FQGTGA. This clone is a singleton in its sample. The J gene is TRBJ1-1, the V gene TRBV7-3, with D tentatively TRBD1 (5 bases). The sequence was obtained from a man at least 80 years old with acute or convalescent COVID-19. What was sequenced was peripheral blood. The CDR3 sequence: CASSLGAGGPEAFF. CDR3 DNA sequence: TGTGCCAGCAGCTTAGGGGCCGGGGGACCTGAAGCTTTCTTT.